This T cell receptor (beta chain) was identified in a study of blood T cells in healthy people across ages. Peripheral blood was drawn, ten milliliters per donor. Together with a sample-barcoded 5' primer, a J-beta primer mix was included in a second PCR lasting about 7 to 11 cycles. With 12 random nucleotides, a template-switch adaptor tagged each individual cDNA molecule. A minimum of 2.5 million CDR3-containing paired-end reads was obtained for each sample. TCRdb independently ran MiXCR on the 5' RACE reads; one entry per CDR3 protein. This sample carries some 800,000 distinct CDR3 sequences, around 45% of them seen once, and the ten largest clones take roughly 19%. The CDR3 covers 19 residues. Per the germline V gene, CDR1 is MNHEY and CDR2 is SVGEGT. J gave up 0 bases and V 4 bases, and 12 bases lay outside the gene matches.

Sample: blood. The sequence was collected from a man aged 60 to 69 in good health. This chain connects TRBV6-2 or TRBV6-3 to TRBJ2-2; 9 bases match TRBD2. CDR3 nucleotide sequence: TGTGCCAGCAGTTTCCCCCTTGCTAGCGGGGACGCGAACACCGGGGAGCTGTTTTTT. It codes for CASSFPLASGDANTGELFF.